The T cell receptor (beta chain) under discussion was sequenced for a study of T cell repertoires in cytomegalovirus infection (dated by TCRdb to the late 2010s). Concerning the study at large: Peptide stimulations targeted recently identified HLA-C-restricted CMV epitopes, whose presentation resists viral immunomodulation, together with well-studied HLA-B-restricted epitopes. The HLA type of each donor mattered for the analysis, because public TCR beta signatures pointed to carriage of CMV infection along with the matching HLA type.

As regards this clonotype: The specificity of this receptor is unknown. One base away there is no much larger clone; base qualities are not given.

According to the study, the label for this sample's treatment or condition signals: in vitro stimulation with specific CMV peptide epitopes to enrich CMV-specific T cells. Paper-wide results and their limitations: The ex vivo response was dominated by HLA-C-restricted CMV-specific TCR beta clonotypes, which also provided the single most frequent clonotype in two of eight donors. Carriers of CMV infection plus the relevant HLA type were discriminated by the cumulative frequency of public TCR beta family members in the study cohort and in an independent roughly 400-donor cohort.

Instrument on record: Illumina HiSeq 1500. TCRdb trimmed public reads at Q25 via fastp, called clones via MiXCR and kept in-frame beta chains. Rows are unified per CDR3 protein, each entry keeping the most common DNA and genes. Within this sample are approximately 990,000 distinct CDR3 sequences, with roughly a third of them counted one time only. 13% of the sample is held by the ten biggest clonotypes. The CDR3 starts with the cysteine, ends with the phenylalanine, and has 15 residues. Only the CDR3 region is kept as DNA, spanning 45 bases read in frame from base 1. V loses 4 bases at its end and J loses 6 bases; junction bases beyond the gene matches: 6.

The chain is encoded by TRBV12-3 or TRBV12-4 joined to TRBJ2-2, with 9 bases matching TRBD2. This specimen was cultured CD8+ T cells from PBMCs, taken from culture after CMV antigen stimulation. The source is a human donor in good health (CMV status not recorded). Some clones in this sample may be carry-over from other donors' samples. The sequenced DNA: TGTGCCAGCAGTTCCTGGACTAGCGAGGCCGGGGAGCTGTTTTTT. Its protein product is CASSSWTSEAGELFF.